The next 9 T cell receptor beta chains were all read from a single sample in a study of T cells expressing NK-cell markers. With the 5' RACE reads reprocessed, TCRdb shows one record per CDR3 protein and no DNA. Listed are fewer than 400,000 distinct CDR3 sequences; about 10% falls within the top ten. Input material: blood T cells: a sorted CD56 or NKG2C T cell subset, CD4+ or CD8+ T cells, or bulk PBMC T cells (not recorded which). The receptors here all came from a woman aged 45-60 years in good health.

The genes are TRBV6-6 and TRBJ2-6; there is no DNA to check the TCRdb D call of TRBD1. This CDR3 has 15 amino acids. Germline CDR1 and CDR2: MNHNY and SVGAGI (reference sequence). CDR3 region: CASRGGGSGANVLTF.

This chain joins TRBV10-1 and TRBJ2-1; the TCRdb D gene call, TRBD2, has no DNA to confirm it. The CDR3 consists of 14 residues. The germline CDR1 and CDR2 sequences are WNHNN and SYGVQD (reference sequence). The chain's CDR3 is CASSGAIPYNEQFF.

This sequence joins TRBV4-1 and TRBJ1-1. The length of the CDR3 is 16 residues. Germline V gives CDR1 MGHRA, CDR2 YSYEKL. CDR3 residues: CASSQERATSNTEAFF.

The chain joins TRBV20-1 to TRBJ2-5. CDR1 and CDR2 (germline): DFQATT, SNEGSKA (reference sequence). CDR3 length: 14 amino acids. The CDR3 sequence: CSAQITRYQETQYF.

The V call is TRBV29-1, the J call TRBJ2-1; the TCRdb D gene call, TRBD2, has no DNA to confirm it. CDR3 size: 16 residues. CDR1 is SQVTM and CDR2 is ANQGSEA in the germline V gene. The CDR3: CSVEGGTGLSFNEQFF.

The chain carries TRBV18 and TRBJ1-2; TCRdb's D gene call, TRBD1, goes unchecked for lack of DNA. The CDR3 contains 13 residues. Germline CDR1 is KGHSH and CDR2 is LQKENI. The CDR3 reads CASSPRGDYGYTF.

This chain links TRBV6-4 with TRBJ1-1. Germline V CDR1 and CDR2: MRHNA, SNTAGT. The CDR3 totals 13 residues. The CDR3 loop is CASSVSLDTEAFF.

The chain has TRBV10-3 and TRBJ1-2. This CDR3 comprises 14 residues. Germline CDR1 and CDR2: ENHRY and SYGVKD. The CDR3 sequence: CAISVTGLADGYTF.

This chain connects TRBV11-2 to TRBJ2-1; the D call of TRBD2 rests on TCRdb alone, since no DNA is present to check it. CDR3 length: 18 amino acids. Looked up from germline, CDR1 is SGHAT and CDR2 is FQNNGV. This CDR3 reads CASSLARTSGSSYNEQFF.